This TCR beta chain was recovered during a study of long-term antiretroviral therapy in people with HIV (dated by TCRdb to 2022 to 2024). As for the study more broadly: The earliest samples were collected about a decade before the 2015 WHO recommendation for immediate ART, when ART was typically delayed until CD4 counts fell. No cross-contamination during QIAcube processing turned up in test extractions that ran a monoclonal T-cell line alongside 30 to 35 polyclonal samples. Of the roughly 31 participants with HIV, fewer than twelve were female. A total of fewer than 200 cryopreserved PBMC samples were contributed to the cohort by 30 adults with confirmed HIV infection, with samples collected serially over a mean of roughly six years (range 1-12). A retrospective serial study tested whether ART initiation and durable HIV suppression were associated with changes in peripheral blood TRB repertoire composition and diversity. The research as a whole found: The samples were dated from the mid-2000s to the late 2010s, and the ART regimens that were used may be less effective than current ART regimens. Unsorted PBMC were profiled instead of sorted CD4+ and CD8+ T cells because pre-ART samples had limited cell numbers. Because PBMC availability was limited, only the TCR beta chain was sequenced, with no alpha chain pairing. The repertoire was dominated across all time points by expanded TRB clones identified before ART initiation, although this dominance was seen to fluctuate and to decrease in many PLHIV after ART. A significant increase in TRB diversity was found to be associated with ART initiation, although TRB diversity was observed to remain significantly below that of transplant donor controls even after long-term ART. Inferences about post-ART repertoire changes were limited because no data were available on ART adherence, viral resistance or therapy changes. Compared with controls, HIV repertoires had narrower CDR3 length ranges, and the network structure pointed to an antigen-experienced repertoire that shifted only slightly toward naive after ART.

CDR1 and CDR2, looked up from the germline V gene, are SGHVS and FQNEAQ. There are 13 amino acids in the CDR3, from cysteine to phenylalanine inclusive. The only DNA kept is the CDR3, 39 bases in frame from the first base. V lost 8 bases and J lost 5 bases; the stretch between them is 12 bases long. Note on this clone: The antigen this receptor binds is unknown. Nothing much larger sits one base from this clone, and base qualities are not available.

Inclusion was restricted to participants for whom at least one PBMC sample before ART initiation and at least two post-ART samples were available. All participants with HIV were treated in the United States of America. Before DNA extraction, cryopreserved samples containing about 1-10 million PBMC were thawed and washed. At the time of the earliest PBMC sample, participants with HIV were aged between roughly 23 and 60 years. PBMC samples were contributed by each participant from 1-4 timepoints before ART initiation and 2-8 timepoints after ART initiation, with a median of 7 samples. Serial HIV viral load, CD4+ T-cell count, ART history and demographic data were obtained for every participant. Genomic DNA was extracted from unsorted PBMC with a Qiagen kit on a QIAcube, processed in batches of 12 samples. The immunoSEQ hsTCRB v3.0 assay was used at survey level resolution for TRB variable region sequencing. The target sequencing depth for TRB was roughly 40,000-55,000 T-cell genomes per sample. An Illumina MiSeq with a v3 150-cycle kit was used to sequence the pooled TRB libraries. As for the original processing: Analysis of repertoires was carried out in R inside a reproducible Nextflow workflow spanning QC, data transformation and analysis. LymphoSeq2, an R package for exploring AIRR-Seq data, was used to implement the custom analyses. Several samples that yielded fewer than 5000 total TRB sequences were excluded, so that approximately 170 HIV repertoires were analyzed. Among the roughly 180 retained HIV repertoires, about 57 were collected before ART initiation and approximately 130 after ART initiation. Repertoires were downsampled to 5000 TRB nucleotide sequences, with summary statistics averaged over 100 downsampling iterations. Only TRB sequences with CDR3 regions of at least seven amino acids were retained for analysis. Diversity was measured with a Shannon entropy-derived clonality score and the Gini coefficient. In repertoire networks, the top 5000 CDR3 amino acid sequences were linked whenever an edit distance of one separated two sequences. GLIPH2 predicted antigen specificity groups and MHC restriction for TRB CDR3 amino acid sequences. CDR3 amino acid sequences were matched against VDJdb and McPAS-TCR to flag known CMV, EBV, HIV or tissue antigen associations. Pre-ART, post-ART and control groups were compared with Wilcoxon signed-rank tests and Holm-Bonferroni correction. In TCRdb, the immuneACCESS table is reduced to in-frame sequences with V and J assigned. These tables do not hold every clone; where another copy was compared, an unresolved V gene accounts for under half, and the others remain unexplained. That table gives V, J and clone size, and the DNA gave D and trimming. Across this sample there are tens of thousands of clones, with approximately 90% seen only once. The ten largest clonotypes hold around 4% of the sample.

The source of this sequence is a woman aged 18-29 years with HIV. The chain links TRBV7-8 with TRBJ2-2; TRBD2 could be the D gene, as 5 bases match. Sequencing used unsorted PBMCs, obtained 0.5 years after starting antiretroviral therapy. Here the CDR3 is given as CASQRSRTGELFF. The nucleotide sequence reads TGTGCCAGCCAGCGGTCGAGGACCGGGGAGCTGTTTTTT.